Listed below are T cell receptor beta chains from one sample, sequenced in a study of glioma-infiltrating T cells. One entry per CDR3 protein results from TCRdb running MiXCR on the multiplex PCR reads. The repertoire consists of 170,000 or so distinct CDR3 sequences, with more than 35% occurring once and the leading ten covering roughly 5.4%. Sequenced input: glioma tissue, nonneoplastic brain tissue, or PBMCs (not recorded which). The receptor set was obtained from a human donor with low-grade glioma or glioblastoma, undergoing nonglioma brain surgery, or in good health (not recorded which). The CDR3 runs from the conserved cysteine through the conserved F or W. The order of the fields is clone size, V gene, D gene, J gene, CDR3 DNA, CDR3 protein. D genes are given only for firm matches. Clone size is shown for a subset of rows, as once, few, many or a class of expanded clone.

clone_size: -
v_call: TRBV28
d_call: TRBD2
j_call: TRBJ2-3
cdr3_nt: TGTGCCAGCATACCTGTGGTTATACCACTAGCGGGAGATACGCAGTATTTT
cdr3_aa: CASIPVVIPLAGDTQYF

clone_size: -
v_call: TRBV4-2
d_call: -
j_call: TRBJ2-1
cdr3_nt: TGTGCCGGCTCCAATCCTAGCAGTGATTACAATGAGCAGTTCTTC
cdr3_aa: CAGSNPSSDYNEQFF

clone_size: many
v_call: TRBV7-2
d_call: -
j_call: TRBJ1-1
cdr3_nt: TGTGCCAGCAGCTTAGCGGGATATGAAGCTTTCTTT
cdr3_aa: CASSLAGYEAFF

clone_size: many
v_call: TRBV19
d_call: -
j_call: TRBJ1-1
cdr3_nt: TGTGCCAGTAGTATACGCCAGGGAGGCACTGAAGCTTTCTTT
cdr3_aa: CASSIRQGGTEAFF

clone_size: few
v_call: TRBV11-1
d_call: -
j_call: TRBJ2-5
cdr3_nt: TGTGCCAGCAGTTCCCGGGACCGATCGTACCAAGAGACCCAGTACTTC
cdr3_aa: CASSSRDRSYQETQYF

clone_size: few
v_call: TRBV3-1
d_call: -
j_call: TRBJ2-5
cdr3_nt: TGTGCCAGCAGCCAAGCGGTGAGAGGGAACCAAGAGACCCAGTACTTC
cdr3_aa: CASSQAVRGNQETQYF

clone_size: many
v_call: TRBV6-1
d_call: -
j_call: TRBJ2-2
cdr3_nt: TGTGCCAGCAGAGCCGACAGTGGGTTCGCCGGGGAGCTGTTTTTT
cdr3_aa: CASRADSGFAGELFF

clone_size: -
v_call: TRBV11-1
d_call: TRBD1
j_call: TRBJ1-5
cdr3_nt: TGTGCCATCAACGACAGGGTTCTTCAGCCCCAGCATTTT
cdr3_aa: CAINDRVLQPQHF

clone_size: few
v_call: TRBV12-3/TRBV12-4
d_call: -
j_call: TRBJ2-5
cdr3_nt: TGTGCCAGCAGTACCCTCCAAGAGACCCAGTACTTC
cdr3_aa: CASSTLQETQYF

clone_size: few
v_call: TRBV12-3/TRBV12-4
d_call: TRBD1
j_call: TRBJ1-2
cdr3_nt: TGTGCCAGCAGCCGGACAGGGGAAGGCTACACCTTC
cdr3_aa: CASSRTGEGYTF

clone_size: few
v_call: TRBV3-1
d_call: -
j_call: TRBJ1-2
cdr3_nt: TGTGCCAGCAGCCAAGGACCTATTTCGGAAGTGAAGGGCTACACCTTC
cdr3_aa: CASSQGPISEVKGYTF

clone_size: -
v_call: TRBV4-1
d_call: TRBD2
j_call: TRBJ2-7
cdr3_nt: TGCGCCAGCAGCCAAGTTTTCGGGACTAGCATTCACGAGCAGTACTTC
cdr3_aa: CASSQVFGTSIHEQYF

clone_size: many
v_call: TRBV6-6
d_call: TRBD2
j_call: TRBJ2-2
cdr3_nt: TGTGCCAGCAGTTACAAAGCGGGAGGGCCCGGCACCGGGGAGCTGTTTTTT
cdr3_aa: CASSYKAGGPGTGELFF

clone_size: -
v_call: TRBV19
d_call: -
j_call: TRBJ1-2
cdr3_nt: TGTGCCAGTACAAGGGACGGAATCTATGGCTACACCTTC
cdr3_aa: CASTRDGIYGYTF

clone_size: -
v_call: TRBV19
d_call: TRBD1
j_call: TRBJ2-1
cdr3_nt: TGTGCCAGTAGTAAACAGCCGACAGGGGGCGGATATAGTTCCTACAATGAGCAGTTCTTC
cdr3_aa: CASSKQPTGGGYSSYNEQFF

clone_size: -
v_call: TRBV6-6
d_call: TRBD1
j_call: TRBJ1-5
cdr3_nt: TGTGCCAGCAGTTACCTTCCTGGACAGGATAGCAATCAGCCCCAGCATTTT
cdr3_aa: CASSYLPGQDSNQPQHF

clone_size: -
v_call: TRBV14
d_call: TRBD2
j_call: TRBJ2-7
cdr3_nt: TGTGCCAGCAGCCAGGGGACTAGCGACAGATCCTACGAGCAGTACTTC
cdr3_aa: CASSQGTSDRSYEQYF

clone_size: -
v_call: TRBV4-1
d_call: -
j_call: TRBJ1-4
cdr3_nt: TGCGCCAGCAGCCAATTTCTGGGGCCACGCGAAAAACTGTTTTTT
cdr3_aa: CASSQFLGPREKLFF

clone_size: -
v_call: TRBV28
d_call: -
j_call: TRBJ1-5
cdr3_nt: TGTGCCAGCAGTTTATTAGGACGGATCGGTGGGTCAGCCCAGCATTTT
cdr3_aa: CASSLLGRIGGSAQHF

clone_size: many
v_call: TRBV19
d_call: TRBD2
j_call: TRBJ2-3
cdr3_nt: TGTGCCAGTAGTATGGGAGGGGCAGATACGCAGTATTTT
cdr3_aa: CASSMGGADTQYF

clone_size: few
v_call: TRBV20-1
d_call: TRBD2
j_call: TRBJ2-1
cdr3_nt: TGCAGTGTCATTGGGGACACCAGACTAGCGGGTCAGTTCTTC
cdr3_aa: CSVIGDTRLAGQFF

clone_size: many
v_call: TRBV24-1
d_call: -
j_call: TRBJ2-1
cdr3_nt: TGTGCCACCAGTAAGAGTAATGAGCAGTTCTTC
cdr3_aa: CATSKSNEQFF